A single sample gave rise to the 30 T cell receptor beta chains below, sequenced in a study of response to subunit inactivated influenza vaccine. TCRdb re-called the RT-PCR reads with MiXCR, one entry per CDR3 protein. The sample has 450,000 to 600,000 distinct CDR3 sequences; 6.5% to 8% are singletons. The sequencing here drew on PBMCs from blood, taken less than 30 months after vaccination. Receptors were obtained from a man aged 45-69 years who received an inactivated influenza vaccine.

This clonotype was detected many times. The CDR3 loop is CGRGLDIQPQHF. The CDR3 region has the DNA TGTGGGAGGGGATTAGATATTCAGCCCCAGCATTTT. The chain carries TRBV12-3 or TRBV12-4 and TRBJ1-5, with D possibly matching TRBD1 (5 bases). The CDR3 runs to 12 residues.

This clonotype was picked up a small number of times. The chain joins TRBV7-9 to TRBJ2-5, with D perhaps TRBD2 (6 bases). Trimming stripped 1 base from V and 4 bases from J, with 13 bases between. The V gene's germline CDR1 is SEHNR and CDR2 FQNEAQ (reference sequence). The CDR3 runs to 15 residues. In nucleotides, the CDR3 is TGTGCCAGCAGCTTAGGATCTGGGGGAGGAGAGACCCAGTACTTC. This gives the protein CASSLGSGGGETQYF.

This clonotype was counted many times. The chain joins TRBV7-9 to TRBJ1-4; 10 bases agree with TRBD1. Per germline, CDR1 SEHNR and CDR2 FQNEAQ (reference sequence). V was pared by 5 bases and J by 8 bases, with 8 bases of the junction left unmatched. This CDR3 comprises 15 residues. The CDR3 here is CASSPTGTGVEKLFF. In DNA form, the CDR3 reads TGTGCCAGCAGCCCGACCGGGACAGGGGTGGAAAAACTGTTTTTT.

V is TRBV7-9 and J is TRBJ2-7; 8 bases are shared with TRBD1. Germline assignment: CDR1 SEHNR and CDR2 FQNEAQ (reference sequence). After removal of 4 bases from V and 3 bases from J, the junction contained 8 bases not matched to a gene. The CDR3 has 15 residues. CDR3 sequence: CASSSQGAADYEQYF. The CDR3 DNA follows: TGTGCCAGCAGCTCCCAGGGGGCCGCCGACTACGAGCAGTACTTC.

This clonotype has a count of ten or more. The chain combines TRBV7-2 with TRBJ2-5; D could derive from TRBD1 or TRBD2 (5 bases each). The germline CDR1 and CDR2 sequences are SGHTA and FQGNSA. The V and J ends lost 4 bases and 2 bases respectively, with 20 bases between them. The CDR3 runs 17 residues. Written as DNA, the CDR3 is TGTGCCAGCAGCTCACGGACCAGGATTGGGGGTCAAGAGACCCAGTACTTC. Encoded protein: CASSSRTRIGGQETQYF.

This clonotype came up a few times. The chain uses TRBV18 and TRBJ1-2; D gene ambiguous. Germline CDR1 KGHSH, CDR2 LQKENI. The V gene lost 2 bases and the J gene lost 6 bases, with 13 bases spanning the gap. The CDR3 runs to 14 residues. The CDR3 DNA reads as TGTGCCAGCTCACCAGCACAGCCGCACCATGGCTACACCTTC. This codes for CASSPAQPHHGYTF.

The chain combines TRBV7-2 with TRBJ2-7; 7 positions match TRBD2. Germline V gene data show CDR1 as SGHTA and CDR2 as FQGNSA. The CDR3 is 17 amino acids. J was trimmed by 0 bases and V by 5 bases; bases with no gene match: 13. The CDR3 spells CASSPQRDQLSSYEQYF. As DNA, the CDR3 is TGTGCCAGCAGCCCCCAGCGGGACCAATTAAGCTCCTACGAGCAGTACTTC.

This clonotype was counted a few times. The CDR3 loop is CSVLRTGTDTQYF. For the CDR3, the DNA is TGCAGCGTTTTGCGTACTGGCACAGATACGCAGTATTTT. V is TRBV29-1 and J is TRBJ2-3; D gene ambiguous. The germline V gene encodes CDR1 SQVTM and CDR2 ANQGSEA. The CDR3 runs to 13 residues. V lost 5 bases and J 1 base, leaving 10 bases between the germline ends.

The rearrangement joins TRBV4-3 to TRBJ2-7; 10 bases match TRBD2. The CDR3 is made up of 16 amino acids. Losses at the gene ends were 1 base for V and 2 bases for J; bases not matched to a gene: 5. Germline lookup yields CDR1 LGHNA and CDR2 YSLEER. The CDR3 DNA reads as TGCGCCAGCAGCCAAGCGTATCTAGCGGGAGCCTACGAGCAGTACTTC. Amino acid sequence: CASSQAYLAGAYEQYF.

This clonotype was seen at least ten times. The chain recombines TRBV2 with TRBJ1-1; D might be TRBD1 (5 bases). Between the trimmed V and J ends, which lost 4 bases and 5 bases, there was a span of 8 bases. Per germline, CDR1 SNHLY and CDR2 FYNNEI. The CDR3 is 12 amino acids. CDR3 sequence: CASSGGGTEAFF. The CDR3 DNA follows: TGTGCCAGCAGTGGGGGGGGTACTGAAGCTTTCTTT.

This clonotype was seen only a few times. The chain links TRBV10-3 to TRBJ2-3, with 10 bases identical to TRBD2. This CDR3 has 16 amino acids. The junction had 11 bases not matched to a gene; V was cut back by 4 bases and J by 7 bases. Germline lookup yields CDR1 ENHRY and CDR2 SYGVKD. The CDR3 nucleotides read TGTGCCATCAGTGTCGGGAGTAGCGGGGGGTCGTATACGCAGTATTTT. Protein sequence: CAISVGSSGGSYTQYF.

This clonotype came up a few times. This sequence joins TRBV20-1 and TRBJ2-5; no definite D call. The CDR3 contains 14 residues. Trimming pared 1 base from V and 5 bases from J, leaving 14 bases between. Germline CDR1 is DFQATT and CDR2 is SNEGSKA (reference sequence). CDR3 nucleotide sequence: TGCAGTGCTAGAGGCGATAGGGCCGGGGAGACCCAGTACTTC. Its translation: CSARGDRAGETQYF.

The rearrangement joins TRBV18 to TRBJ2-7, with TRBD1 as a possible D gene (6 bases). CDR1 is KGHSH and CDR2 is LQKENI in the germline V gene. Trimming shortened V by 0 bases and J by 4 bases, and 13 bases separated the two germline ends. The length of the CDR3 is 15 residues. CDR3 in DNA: TGTGCCAGCTCACCACCGTTGCAGGGGTCGTACGAGCAGTACTTC. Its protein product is CASSPPLQGSYEQYF.

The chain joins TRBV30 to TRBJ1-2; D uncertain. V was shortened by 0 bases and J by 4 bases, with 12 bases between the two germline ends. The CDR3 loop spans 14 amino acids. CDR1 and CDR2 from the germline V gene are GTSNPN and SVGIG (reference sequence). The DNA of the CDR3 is TGTGCCTGGAGTGTACTGGACGGTCTCTATGGCTACACCTTC. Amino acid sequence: CAWSVLDGLYGYTF. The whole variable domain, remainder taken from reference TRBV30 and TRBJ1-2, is SQTIHQWPATLVQPVGSPLSLECTVEGTSNPNLYWYRQAAGRGLQLLFYSVGIGQISSEVPQNLSASRPQDRQFILSSKKLLLSDSGFYLCAWSVLDGLYGYTFGSGTRLTVV.

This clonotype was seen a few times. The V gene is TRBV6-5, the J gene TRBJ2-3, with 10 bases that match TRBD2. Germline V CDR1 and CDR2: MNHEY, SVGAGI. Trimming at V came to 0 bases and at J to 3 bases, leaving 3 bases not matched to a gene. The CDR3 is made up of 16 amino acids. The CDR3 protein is CASSYSGSGGTDTQYF. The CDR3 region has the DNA TGTGCCAGCAGTTACTCGGGTAGCGGGGGGACAGATACGCAGTATTTT.

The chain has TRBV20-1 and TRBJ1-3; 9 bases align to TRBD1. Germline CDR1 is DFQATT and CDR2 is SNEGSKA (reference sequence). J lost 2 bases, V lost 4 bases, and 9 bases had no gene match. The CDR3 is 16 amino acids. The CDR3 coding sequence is TGCAGTGCTATTCCCGACAGGGGGAAGGCTGGAAACACCATATATTTT. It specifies CSAIPDRGKAGNTIYF.

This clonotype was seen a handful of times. The CDR3 DNA reads as TGCGCCAGCAGCTTGATGGGGGAAGGGGCCAACGTCCTGACTTTC. It codes for CASSLMGEGANVLTF. V is TRBV5-1 and J is TRBJ2-6; possibly TRBD1 or TRBD2 for D (5 bases each). Trimming cost V 1 base and J 4 bases, with 9 bases left between them. Germline CDR1 reads SGHRS; CDR2 reads YFSETQ. The CDR3 consists of 15 residues.

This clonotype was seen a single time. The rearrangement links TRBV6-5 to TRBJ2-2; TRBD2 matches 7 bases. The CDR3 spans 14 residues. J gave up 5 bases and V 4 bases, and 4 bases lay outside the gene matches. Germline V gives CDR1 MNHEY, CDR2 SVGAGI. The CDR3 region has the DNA TGTGCCAGCAGTTGGGGAGGGGAGACCGGGGAGCTGTTTTTT. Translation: CASSWGGETGELFF.

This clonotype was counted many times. The CDR3 DNA reads as TGTGCCAGCAGTCCCCGGTGGCAGACCTACGAGCAGTACTTC. It yields the protein CASSPRWQTYEQYF. The genes are TRBV6-1 and TRBJ2-7; D gene uncertain. CDR3 size: 14 residues. Germline loops: CDR1 MNHNS, CDR2 SASEGT. The V end was cut by 5 bases, the J end by 2 bases, with 13 bases between.

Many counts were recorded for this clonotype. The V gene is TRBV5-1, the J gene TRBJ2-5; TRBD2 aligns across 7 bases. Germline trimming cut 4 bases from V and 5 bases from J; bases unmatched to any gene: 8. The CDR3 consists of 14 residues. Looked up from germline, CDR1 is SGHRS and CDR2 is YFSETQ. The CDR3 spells CASSTGTTPETQYF. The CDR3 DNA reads TGCGCCAGCAGCACCGGGACTACCCCGGAGACCCAGTACTTC.

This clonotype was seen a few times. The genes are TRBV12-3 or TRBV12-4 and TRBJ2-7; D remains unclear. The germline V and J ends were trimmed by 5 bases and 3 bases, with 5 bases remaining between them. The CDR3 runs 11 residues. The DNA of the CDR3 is TGTGCCAGCAGTATATACTACGAGCAGTACTTC. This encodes CASSIYYEQYF.

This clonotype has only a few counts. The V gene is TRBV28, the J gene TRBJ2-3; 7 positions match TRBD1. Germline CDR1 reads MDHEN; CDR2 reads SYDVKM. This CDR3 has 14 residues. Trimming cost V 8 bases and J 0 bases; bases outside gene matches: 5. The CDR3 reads CASFKTGSTDTQYF. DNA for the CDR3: TGTGCCAGCTTTAAGACAGGGAGCACAGATACGCAGTATTTT.

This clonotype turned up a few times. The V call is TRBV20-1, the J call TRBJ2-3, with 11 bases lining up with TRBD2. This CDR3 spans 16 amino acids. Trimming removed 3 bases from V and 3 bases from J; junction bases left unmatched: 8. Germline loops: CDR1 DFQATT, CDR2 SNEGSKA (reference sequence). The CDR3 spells CSARNSGRAWTDTQYF. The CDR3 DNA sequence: TGCAGTGCTAGGAATAGCGGGAGGGCCTGGACAGATACGCAGTATTTT.

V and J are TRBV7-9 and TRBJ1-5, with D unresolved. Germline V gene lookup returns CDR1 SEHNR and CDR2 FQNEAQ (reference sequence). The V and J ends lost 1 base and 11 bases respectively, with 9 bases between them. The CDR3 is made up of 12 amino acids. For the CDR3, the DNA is TGTGCCAGCAGCTTAGGACCCCAGGCCCAGCATTTT. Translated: CASSLGPQAQHF.

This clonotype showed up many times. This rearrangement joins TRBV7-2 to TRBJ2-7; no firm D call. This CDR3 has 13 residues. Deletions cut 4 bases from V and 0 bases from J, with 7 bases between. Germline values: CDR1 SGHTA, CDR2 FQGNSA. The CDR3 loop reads CASSSASSYEQYF. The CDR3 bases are TGTGCCAGCAGCTCCGCTAGCTCCTACGAGCAGTACTTC.

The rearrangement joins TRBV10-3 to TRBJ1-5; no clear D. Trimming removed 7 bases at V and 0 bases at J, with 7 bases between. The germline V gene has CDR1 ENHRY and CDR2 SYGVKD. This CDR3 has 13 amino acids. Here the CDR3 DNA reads TGTGCCATCACGCCGGATAGCAATCAGCCCCAGCATTTT. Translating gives CAITPDSNQPQHF.

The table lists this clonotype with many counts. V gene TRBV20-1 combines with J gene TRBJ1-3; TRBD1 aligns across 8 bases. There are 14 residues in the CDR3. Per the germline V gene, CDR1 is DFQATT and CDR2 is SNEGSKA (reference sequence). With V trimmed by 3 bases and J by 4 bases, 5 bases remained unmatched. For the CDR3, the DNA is TGCAGTGCTAGCCAGGGGGCGAGAGGAAACACCATATATTTT. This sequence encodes CSASQGARGNTIYF.

CDR3 loop: CASSLWASGAGFGTDTQYF. DNA for the CDR3: TGTGCCAGCAGTTTATGGGCTAGCGGGGCTGGTTTTGGCACAGATACGCAGTATTTT. The chain is built from TRBV28 and TRBJ2-3; 9 nucleotides agree with TRBD2. The CDR3 has 19 residues. Germline assignment: CDR1 MDHEN and CDR2 SYDVKM. Germline trimming cut 0 bases from V and 1 base from J; bases unmatched to any gene: 11.

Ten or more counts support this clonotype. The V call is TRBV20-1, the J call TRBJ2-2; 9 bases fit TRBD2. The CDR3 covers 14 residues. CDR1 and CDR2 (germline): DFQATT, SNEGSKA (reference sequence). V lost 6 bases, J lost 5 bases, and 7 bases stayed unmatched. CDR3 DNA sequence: TGCAGTGCCGTAGCGGGAGAATGGACCGGGGAGCTGTTTTTT. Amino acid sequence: CSAVAGEWTGELFF.

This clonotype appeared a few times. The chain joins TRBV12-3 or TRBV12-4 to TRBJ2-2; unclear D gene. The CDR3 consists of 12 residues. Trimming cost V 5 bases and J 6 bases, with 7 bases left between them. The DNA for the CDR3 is TGTGCCAGCAGTATTTACCCCGGGGAGCTGTTTTTT. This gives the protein CASSIYPGELFF.